The 15 T cell receptor beta chains below all came from one sample that was sequenced in a study of shared clonotypes between healthy human individuals. Libraries were prepared by immunoSEQ multiplex PCR; TCRdb keeps only in-frame clonotypes and omits some of them. The sample lists over 1.4 million clones, roughly 96% occurring once. Input material: naive CD4+ T cells sorted from blood. Stated subset: CD45RA+ positively selected. Receptors were obtained from a man aged 25-45 years in good health.

J is TRBJ2-1 and V is TRBV7-2, with TRBD2 identical over 8 bases. The germline V gene encodes CDR1 SGHTA and CDR2 FQGNSA. The length of the CDR3 is 15 residues. V lost 1 base to trimming and J lost 7 bases; unmatched junction nucleotides: 6. In DNA form, the CDR3 reads TGTGCCAGCAGCTTAGTAGCGGGAACAGGGAATGAGCAGTTCTTC. This translates into CASSLVAGTGNEQFF. Full variable domain (missing parts from reference TRBV7-2 and TRBJ2-1): GAGVSQSPSNKVTEKGKDVELRCDPISGHTALYWYRQSLGQGLEFLIYFQGNSAPDKSGLPSDRFSAERTGGSVSTLTIQRTQQEDSAVYLCASSLVAGTGNEQFFGPGTRLTVL.

V gene TRBV28 combines with J gene TRBJ1-2; D gene ambiguous. Germline CDR1 and CDR2: MDHEN and SYDVKM. Trimming stripped 5 bases from V and 5 bases from J, with 12 bases between. The CDR3 spans 13 residues. The CDR3 here is CASSQGLGYGYTF. Here the CDR3 DNA reads TGTGCCAGCAGTCAAGGACTAGGGTATGGCTACACCTTC.

Comments on this clone: This specimen includes other DNA sequences encoding the same CDR3. This chain uses TRBV5-4 with TRBJ2-6; 8 bases map to TRBD1. This CDR3 has 15 residues. The V gene end was trimmed by 4 bases and the J gene end by 4 bases; junction bases not matched to a gene: 4. Germline CDR1 SGHNT, CDR2 YYREEE (reference sequence). DNA for the CDR3: TGTGCCAGCAGCCCAGGGGGCTCAGGGGCCAACGTCCTGACTTTC. Residues: CASSPGGSGANVLTF.

The chain joins TRBV7-2 to TRBJ2-2; TRBD2 agrees at 13 bases. Trimming at V came to 5 bases and at J to 5 bases, leaving 8 bases not matched to a gene. Looked up from germline, CDR1 is SGHTA and CDR2 is FQGNSA. The CDR3 spans 17 residues. CDR3 sequence reads: CASSLRTSGSGTGELFF. CDR3 sequence (DNA): TGTGCCAGCAGCCTCCGGACTAGCGGGAGTGGTACCGGGGAGCTGTTTTTT.

The chain carries TRBV29-1 and TRBJ1-2, with D maybe TRBD1 (5 bases). Looked up from germline, CDR1 is SQVTM and CDR2 is ANQGSEA. V dropped 1 base and J dropped 6 bases, with 12 bases sitting between them. The CDR3 totals 13 residues. The CDR3 protein is CSVEGLTVDGYTF. Written as DNA, the CDR3 is TGCAGCGTTGAAGGACTGACAGTGGATGGCTACACCTTC. The full variable domain, its missing parts supplied by reference TRBV29-1 and TRBJ1-2, is SAVISQKPSRDICQRGTSLTIQCQVDSQVTMMFWYRQQPGQSLTLIATANQGSEATYESGFVIDKFPISRPNLTFSTLTVSNMSPEDSSIYLCSVEGLTVDGYTFGSGTRLTVV.

Concerning this clone: Other DNA sequences in the same sample also yield this CDR3. The chain's CDR3 is CASSFGRPGTGELFF. The CDR3 DNA follows: TGCGCCAGCAGCTTCGGGAGGCCGGGGACCGGGGAGCTGTTTTTT. The chain employs TRBV5-1 and TRBJ2-2; 7 nucleotides match TRBD2. This CDR3 contains 15 residues. V was pared by 2 bases and J by 5 bases, with 6 bases of the junction left unmatched. Germline V gene lookup returns CDR1 SGHRS and CDR2 YFSETQ.

The CDR3: CASSSPSARTDTQYF. CDR3 nucleotides: TGTGCCAGCAGCTCCCCTAGCGCTCGCACAGATACGCAGTATTTT. This chain joins TRBV7-2 and TRBJ2-3; tentatively, D is TRBD2 (6 bases). CDR3 length: 15 amino acids. The germline CDR1 and CDR2 sequences are SGHTA and FQGNSA. V shed 4 bases and J shed 1 base, with 12 bases lying between them.

About this clone: The sample has other DNA sequences that encode this CDR3 too. The chain has TRBV6-1 and TRBJ1-1, with D possibly TRBD1 on 6 matching bases. The CDR3 extends over 13 amino acids. CDR1 and CDR2 (germline): MNHNS, SASEGT. Trimming shortened V by 6 bases and J by 0 bases, and 8 bases separated the two germline ends. The CDR3 sequence: CASSGQMNTEAFF. CDR3 in DNA: TGTGCCAGCAGCGGACAGATGAACACTGAAGCTTTCTTT.

In its sample, this clone was seen once. The V and J genes are TRBV21-1 and TRBJ2-3; the table calls TRBD1, which could not be checked here. TRBV21-1 is labeled a pseudogene. This CDR3 has 14 amino acids. CDR3 region: CATTGVSPMDTQYF. CDR3 nucleotides: TGTGCCACTACAGGGGTCTCCCCCATGGATACGCAGTATTTT.

CDR3: CSVEESQGAAFF. The CDR3 bases are TGCAGCGTTGAAGAATCCCAGGGAGCAGCTTTCTTT. The rearrangement links TRBV29-1 to TRBJ1-1, with D possibly being TRBD1 (5 bases). Trimming took 0 bases from V and 10 from J, leaving 12 bases between them. CDR3 size: 12 residues. Germline-derived CDR1 and CDR2 are SQVTM and ANQGSEA. Full variable domain (outside the CDR3, taken from reference TRBV29-1 and TRBJ1-1): SAVISQKPSRDICQRGTSLTIQCQVDSQVTMMFWYRQQPGQSLTLIATANQGSEATYESGFVIDKFPISRPNLTFSTLTVSNMSPEDSSIYLCSVEESQGAAFFGQGTRLTVV.

The chain combines TRBV12-2 with TRBJ2-7; TRBD2, the D gene given by the table, was not confirmed from the DNA. TRBV12-2 is classified as a pseudogene. The CDR3 spans 14 residues. The CDR3, as DNA: TGTGCAAGTCGCCCTAGCTCGGCTCCCTACGAGCAGTACTTC. It is translated as CASRPSSAPYEQYF.

This clone was seen a single time. The chain has TRBV15 and TRBJ2-2; D not certain. CDR3 length equals 14 residues. CDR1 and CDR2 from the germline V gene are LNHNV and YYDKDF (reference sequence). Between the trimmed V and J ends, which lost 0 bases and 6 bases, there was a span of 8 bases. CDR3 sequence (DNA): TGTGCCACCAGCAGAGATTTGGGCCCCGGGGAGCTGTTTTTT. Amino acids: CATSRDLGPGELFF.

The CDR3 here is CASSGGQRLKTQYF. The DNA for the CDR3 is TGCGCCAGCAGCGGGGGACAGCGACTGAAGACCCAGTACTTC. This chain links TRBV5-1 with TRBJ2-5; 7 bases map to TRBD1. From germline, CDR1 is SGHRS and CDR2 YFSETQ. Germline trimming cut 4 bases from V and 6 bases from J; bases unmatched to any gene: 9. The CDR3 spans 14 residues.

The chain links TRBV6-6 to TRBJ1-1, with D possibly being TRBD1 (6 bases). This CDR3 contains 14 residues. Germline lookup yields CDR1 MNHNY and CDR2 SVGAGI (reference sequence). V was pared by 5 bases and J by 6 bases, with 16 bases between. The CDR3 nucleotides read TGTGCCAGCAGTAACAGGGAGAAGAGCGCTGAAGCTTTCTTT. This codes for CASSNREKSAEAFF.

The rearrangement links TRBV7-6 to TRBJ2-1, with 7 nucleotides matching TRBD2. Trimming at V came to 5 bases and at J to 0 bases, leaving 10 bases not matched to a gene. CDR3 length equals 17 residues. Germline lookup yields CDR1 SGHVS and CDR2 FNYEAQ. The DNA for the CDR3 is TGTGCCAGCAGCACTAGCGAGGGCCTGAGCTCCTACAATGAGCAGTTCTTC. Its translation: CASSTSEGLSSYNEQFF.